This TCR beta chain was recorded in a study of T cells in localized non-small cell lung cancer. V gave up 5 bases and J gave up 0 bases; unmatched junction bases: 5. The V gene's germline CDR1 is SQVTM and CDR2 ANQGSEA. The CDR3 is 14 residues long. Study-level findings and limits: Uninvolved adjacent lung had higher T cell clonality than tumor and all other tissues. Because researchers sequenced only one region of the tumor, heterogeneity is still possible.

Turning to this clone: Its antigen is as yet unknown.

Data came from immunoSEQ multiplex PCR; TCRdb stores just in-frame clones and leaves some out. The data show 59,000 or so clones, approximately 91% seen once. Sequencing used peripheral blood, obtained before any cancer treatment. The sequence was collected from a man between 40 and 75 years old with stage I lung adenocarcinoma. The chain joins TRBV29-1 to TRBJ2-3; TRBD1 agrees at 7 bases. The CDR3 nucleotides are TGCAGCGTTACGGGACAGACTAGCACAGATACGCAGTATTTT. As protein: CSVTGQTSTDTQYF.